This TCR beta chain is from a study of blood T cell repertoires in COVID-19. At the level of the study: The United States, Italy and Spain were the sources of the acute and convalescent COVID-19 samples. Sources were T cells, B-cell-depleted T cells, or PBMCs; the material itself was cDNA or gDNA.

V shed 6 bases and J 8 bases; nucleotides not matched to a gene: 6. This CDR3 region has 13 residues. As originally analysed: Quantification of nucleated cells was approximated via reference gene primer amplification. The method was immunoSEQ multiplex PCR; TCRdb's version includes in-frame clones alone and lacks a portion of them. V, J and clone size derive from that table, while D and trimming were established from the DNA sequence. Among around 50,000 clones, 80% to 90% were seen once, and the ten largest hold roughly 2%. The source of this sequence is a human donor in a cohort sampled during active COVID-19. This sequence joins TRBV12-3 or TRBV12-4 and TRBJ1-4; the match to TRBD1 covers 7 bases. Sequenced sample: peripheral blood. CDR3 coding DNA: TGTGCCAGCAGGGGACAGTTAGGGGAAAAACTGTTTTTT. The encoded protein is CASRGQLGEKLFF.